A single sample is the source of the 17 T cell receptor delta chains below, sequenced in a study of delta chains in infants with herpesvirus infections. Reverse transcription of PBMC RNA used primers specific for the gamma and delta chains. TCRdb reprocessed the RT-PCR reads through CATT. The repertoire holds roughly 710 delta-chain clones, about 54% seen once, with about 30% in the top ten. Sequenced material: peripheral blood, taken at time point 4 of longitudinal follow-up. These receptors all come from a human donor who was a Ugandan infant, either HIV-exposed or HIV-unexposed (not recorded which).

On this clone: This likely reflects a read error, since a far larger clone is one base away. Other DNA sequences within the sample encode an identical CDR3. The chain links TRAV38-2/DV8 to TRDJ1; TRDD3 aligns across 10 bases. The CDR3 runs 23 residues. Germline assignment: CDR1 TSESDYY and CDR2 QEAYKQQN. In DNA, the CDR3 is TGTGCTTCCGCTCGCCCGTTTCCTACTCCCTTCTTAGGGGGATACGCGAGAAACGATAAACTCATCTTC. Amino acid sequence: CASARPFPTPFLGGYARNDKLIF.

About this clone itself: The TCRdb protein comes from a much larger clone and disagrees with this DNA's translation at residue 18, likely due to a read error; the protein given here is derived from the DNA. The chain has TRAV29/DV5 and TRDJ3; 7 nucleotides line up with TRDD3. Germline CDR1 NSMFDY, CDR2 ISSIKDK. The length of the CDR3 is 21 residues. The CDR3 DNA is TGTGCAGCAAGCTTAAGGCGATCAACTGGGGAGCGCTCCTGGGACACCCGAAAGATGTTTTTC. Protein: CAASLRRSTGERSWDTRKMFF.

Remarks on this clone: Since a far larger clone is one base different, this is likely a read error. The V gene is TRDV1, the J gene TRDJ3; 10 positions match TRDD3. There are 22 residues in the CDR3. The germline CDR1 and CDR2 sequences are TSWWSYY and QGS. V trimming: 1 base; J trimming: 3 bases; junction bases outside the gene matches: 15. The CDR3 is CALGEPIDPYPGGYWDTRQMFF. The CDR3 nucleotides read TGTGCTCTTGGGGAACCAATAGACCCCTACCCTGGGGGATACTGGGACACCCGACAGATGTTTTTC.

The table lists this clone with a few counts. A much larger clone lies a single base off, so this may be a read error. The CDR3 loop reads CALGELTPSYWGMGADKLIF. The CDR3 nucleotides are TGTGCTCTTGGGGAACTAACCCCTTCTTACTGGGGGATGGGAGCCGATAAACTCATCTTT. The chain is built from TRDV1 and TRDJ1, with 10 bases identical to TRDD3. V shed 0 bases, J shed 3 bases, and the junction held 16 bases outside the gene matches. The CDR3 is made up of 20 amino acids. CDR1 and CDR2 (germline): TSWWSYY, QGS.

A remark on this clone: A much more abundant neighbour one base away suggests this may be a read error. J is TRDJ1 and V is TRAV29/DV5, with 8 positions matching TRDD3. The CDR3 contains 20 residues. Germline trimming cut 4 bases from V and 0 bases from J; bases unmatched to any gene: 23. Germline-derived CDR1 and CDR2 are NSMFDY and ISSIKDK. CDR3 bases: TGTGCAGCACGTCGTAGGATTCAGCACACTGGGGGCCGGTACACCGATAAACTCATCTTT. Its translation is CAARRRIQHTGGRYTDKLIF.

About this clone: The protein held in TCRdb is that of a much larger clone and does not match this DNA's translation at residue 4, likely because of a read error; the protein shown is translated from the DNA. This chain links TRDV2 with TRDJ1; 13 bases are shared with TRDD3. The junction had 10 bases not matched to a gene; V was cut back by 4 bases and J by 3 bases. The CDR3 loop spans 17 amino acids. In germline, CDR1 is GEAIGNYY, CDR2 EKD. The CDR3 nucleotides read TGTGCCTGTGAAAACCGTACTGGGGGATACGCTTCCGATAAACTCATCTTT. Protein sequence: CACENRTGGYASDKLIF.

By share of the sample, this clone is large. Other DNA sequences in this specimen translate into the identical CDR3. The genes are TRDV3 and TRDJ1, with 8 bases aligning to TRDD3. This CDR3 has 15 amino acids. CDR1 and CDR2 from the germline V gene are TVYSNPD and GDNSRS (reference sequence). V lost 4 bases to trimming and J lost 0 bases; unmatched junction nucleotides: 10. CDR3 in amino acids: CASDYWGLYTDKLIF. The DNA of the CDR3 is TGTGCCTCCGATTACTGGGGGTTGTACACCGATAAACTCATCTTT.

This clone is termed large. This sequence joins TRDV2 and TRDJ3, with D unresolved. Trimming left V 3 bases short and J 2 bases short, with 13 bases between. The CDR3 has 17 amino acids. CDR1 GEAIGNYY and CDR2 EKD come from the germline V gene. CDR3 protein: CACDETSRTWDTRQMFF. The CDR3 nucleotides read TGTGCCTGTGACGAAACCTCACGGACCTGGGACACCCGACAGATGTTTTTC.

This clone qualifies as large (0.1 to 1%). This may be a read error, as it is one base from a much larger clone. The rearrangement joins TRDV2 to TRDJ2, with 9 bases lining up with TRDD3. Germline V CDR1 and CDR2: GEAIGNYY, EKD. The CDR3 extends over 21 amino acids. J was trimmed by 0 bases and V by 3 bases; bases with no gene match: 19. The CDR3 spells CACDASFTTGGSLALTAQLFF. CDR3 nucleotide sequence: TGTGCCTGTGACGCCTCTTTCACTACTGGGGGAAGTTTAGCTTTGACAGCACAACTCTTCTTT.

With regard to this clone: It differs at one base from a far larger clone, so likely a read error. This chain links TRDV2 with TRDJ3; 11 positions agree with TRDD3. Germline CDR1 reads GEAIGNYY; CDR2 reads EKD. The CDR3 is 19 amino acids. CDR3 sequence reads: CARDTVLGDSSWDTRQMFF. CDR3 in DNA: TGTGCCCGTGACACCGTACTGGGGGATAGCTCCTGGGACACCCGACAGATGTTTTTC.

This clone is categorized as hyperexpanded. Additional DNA sequences in this sample encode the identical CDR3. This chain uses TRDV2 with TRDJ2; 9 bases are a match to TRDD3. CDR1 is GEAIGNYY, CDR2 EKD, per germline. This CDR3 is built from 21 residues. The junction had 19 bases not matched to a gene; V was cut back by 3 bases and J by 0 bases. For the CDR3, the DNA is TGTGCCTGTGACGCCTCTTTCCCTACTGGGGGAAGTTTAGCTTTGACAGCACAACTCTTCTTT. Its protein is CACDASFPTGGSLALTAQLFF.

Notes on this clone: A far more abundant clone sits one base away, making this likely a read error. The sample holds other DNA sequences that translate to the same CDR3. V gene TRDV1 combines with J gene TRDJ1; tentatively, D is TRDD3 (5 bases). From germline, CDR1 is TSWWSYY and CDR2 QGS. With 1 base removed from V and 2 bases from J, the gap between germline ends came to 26 bases. The CDR3 has 20 residues. The CDR3 protein is CALGERCLEGGGPRTDKLIF. The CDR3 region has the DNA TGTGCTCTTGGGGAACGGTGCCTAGAGGGAGGGGGGCCGCGGACCGATAAACTCATCTTT.

In this sample, this clone is large. The sample contains more than one DNA sequence encoding this CDR3. The chain uses TRDV1 and TRDJ1; 9 bases line up with TRDD3. Trimming removed 2 bases from V and 0 bases from J; junction bases left unmatched: 13. Germline CDR1 is TSWWSYY and CDR2 is QGS. This CDR3 has 19 amino acids. In DNA form, the CDR3 reads TGTGCTCTTGGGGAAGATGTCGTAGGGGGATACCGGTACACCGATAAACTCATCTTT. This codes for CALGEDVVGGYRYTDKLIF.

A note on this clone: This sequence is one base from a far larger clone and is likely a read error. Other DNA sequences within the sample encode an identical CDR3. V is TRDV1 and J is TRDJ1; a possible D gene is TRDD3 (5 bases). In germline, CDR1 is TSWWSYY, CDR2 QGS. This CDR3 region has 17 residues. In nucleotides, the CDR3 is TGTGCTCTCGGGGAAAGCACAATGGGGAGATACACCGATAAACTCATCTTT. This translates into CALGESTMGRYTDKLIF.

For this clone: This clone may be a read error of a much larger clone one base away. In the same sample, other DNA sequences code for this CDR3. The chain links TRDV2 to TRDJ3; 8 nucleotides line up with TRDD3. This CDR3 spans 21 amino acids. The V and J ends lost 1 base and 0 bases, in that order; junction bases with no gene match: 13. Looked up from germline, CDR1 is GEAIGNYY and CDR2 is EKD. CDR3 DNA sequence: TGTGCCTGTGACACGATACTGGGGGCCACTTCCAGCTCCTGGGACACCCGACAGATGTTTTTC. Its translation: CACDTILGATSSSWDTRQMFF.

About this clone: It differs at one base from a far larger clone, so likely a read error. The J gene is TRDJ1, the V gene TRDV1; D may be TRDD2 or TRDD3 (6 bases each). The CDR3 contains 19 residues. Germline assignment: CDR1 TSWWSYY and CDR2 QGS. Here the CDR3 DNA reads TGTGCTCTTGAAACGGCCTTCCCTGTACTGGGATTCTACACCTATAAACTCATCTTT. It yields the protein CALETAFPVLGFYTYKLIF.

In its sample, this clone is large. The rearrangement joins TRDV1 to TRDJ1; 8 nucleotides align to TRDD3. Germline V gene sequence: CDR1 TSWWSYY, CDR2 QGS. J lost 0 bases, V lost 3 bases, and 18 bases had no gene match. The CDR3 consists of 20 residues. CDR3 nucleotide sequence: TGTGCTCTTGGGGACCCCGGCCTCCTTCTTTACTGGGGGTACACCGATAAACTCATCTTT. Translation gives CALGDPGLLLYWGYTDKLIF.